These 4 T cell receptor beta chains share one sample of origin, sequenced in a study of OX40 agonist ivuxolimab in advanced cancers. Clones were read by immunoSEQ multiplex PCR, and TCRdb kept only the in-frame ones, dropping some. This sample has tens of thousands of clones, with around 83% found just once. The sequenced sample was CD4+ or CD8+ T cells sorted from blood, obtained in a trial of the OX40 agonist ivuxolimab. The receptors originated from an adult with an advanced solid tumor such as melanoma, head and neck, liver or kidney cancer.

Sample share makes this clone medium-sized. Here the CDR3 DNA reads TGTGCCAGCAGCTCCCCGGGTTCACCCCTCCACTTT. This encodes CASSSPGSPLHF. The chain employs TRBV7-3 and TRBJ1-6; no clear D. The CDR3 runs 12 residues. Trimming cost V 4 bases and J 9 bases, with 7 bases left between them. Germline loops: CDR1 SGHTA, CDR2 FQGTGA.

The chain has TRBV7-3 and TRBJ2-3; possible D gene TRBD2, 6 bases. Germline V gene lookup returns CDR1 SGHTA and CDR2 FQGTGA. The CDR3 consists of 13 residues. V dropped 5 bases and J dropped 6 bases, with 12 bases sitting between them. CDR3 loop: CASSRVAGDTQYF. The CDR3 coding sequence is TGTGCCAGCAGCCGGGTGGCGGGGGATACGCAGTATTTT.

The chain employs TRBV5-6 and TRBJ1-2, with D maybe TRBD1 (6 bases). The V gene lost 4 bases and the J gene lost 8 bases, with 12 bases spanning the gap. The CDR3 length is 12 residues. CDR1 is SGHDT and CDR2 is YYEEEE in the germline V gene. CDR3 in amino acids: CASSIGQLGYTF. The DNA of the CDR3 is TGTGCCAGCAGCATCGGACAGCTGGGCTACACCTTC.

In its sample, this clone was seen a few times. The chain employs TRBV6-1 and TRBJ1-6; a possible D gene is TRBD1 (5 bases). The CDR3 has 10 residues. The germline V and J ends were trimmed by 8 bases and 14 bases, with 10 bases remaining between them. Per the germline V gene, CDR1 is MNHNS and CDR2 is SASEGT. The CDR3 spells CASGGVTLHF. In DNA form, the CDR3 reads TGTGCCAGCGGGGGGGTCACCCTCCACTTT.